The T cell receptor (beta chain) under discussion was sequenced for a study of cytomegalovirus exposure and HLA in healthy donors. Study findings and constraints: Overall, approximately 150 TCR beta chains were annotated as cytomegalovirus-associated. Further analysis, carried out later, found HLA-associated TCR beta chains more clonally expanded than equally common other chains. Analyses of presence/absence relied on an assumption of roughly uniform sequencing depth across donors.

The length of the CDR3 is 16 residues. Germline V lookup: CDR1 KGHSH, CDR2 LQKENI. V trimming: 3 bases; J trimming: 6 bases; junction bases outside the gene matches: 13. For this clone: The antigen is undetermined.

This PCR relied on a set of 60 Vbeta primers and 13 Jbeta primers. Some clones are missing from TCRdb's copy, which holds only in-frame ones; the method was immunoSEQ multiplex PCR. The data contain 150,000 to 200,000 clones, roughly 80% of them seen just once; the ten biggest clones take up around 1.7%. Material for sequencing was PBMCs. V gene TRBV18 combines with J gene TRBJ1-1; 7 nucleotides agree with TRBD1. The clonotype originates from a man in his fifties in good health and CMV-seronegative. The CDR3 sequence: CASSPTGARRDAEAFF. The CDR3 coding sequence is TGTGCCAGCTCACCCACAGGGGCCAGAAGGGACGCTGAAGCTTTCTTT.